This T cell receptor (beta chain) appears in the sequencing data of a study of identical twins. Study results and limitations: Fewer insertions were carried by abundant cord blood beta clonotypes, but none was seen in memory repertoires. Researchers caution that invariant MAIT and iNKT cells could partly confound zero-insertion analyses.

This clonotype was picked up many times. The antigen is not known. TCRdb re-called the 5' RACE reads with MiXCR, one entry per CDR3 protein. The profile shows around 670,000 distinct CDR3 sequences, 6% to 6.5% of them singletons. Sequenced material: naive T cells sorted from blood. The source is a man aged 18 to 30 in good health.

CDR3 sequence: CASSPRGANYGYTF. In DNA form, the CDR3 reads TGCGCCAGCAGCCCAAGGGGGGCGAACTATGGCTACACCTTC. The J gene is TRBJ1-2, the V gene TRBV5-1; maybe TRBD1 (6 bases). Germline CDR1 SGHRS, CDR2 YFSETQ. CDR3 size: 14 residues. V lost 4 bases to trimming and J lost 2 bases, with 12 bases between them.